The next 27 T cell receptor beta chains were all read from a single sample in a study of siplizumab effects on memory and regulatory T cells. Clones were sequenced by immunoSEQ multiplex PCR, and TCRdb holds only the in-frame ones, with some missing. The repertoire holds some 100,000 clones, with about 90% as singletons. Sequenced sample: Tregs sorted from blood. These receptors originate from a human donor in good health.

The chain links TRBV19 to TRBJ2-1, with D uncertain. The CDR3 contains 13 residues. V shed 1 base and J shed 3 bases, with 4 bases lying between them. CDR1 is LNHDA, CDR2 SQIVND, per germline (reference sequence). The CDR3 spells CASSIGGYNEQFF. The CDR3 DNA is TGTGCCAGTAGTATAGGCGGCTACAATGAGCAGTTCTTC. Together with reference TRBV19 and TRBJ2-1, the CDR3 gives the full variable domain: DGGITQSPKYLFRKEGQNVTLSCEQNLNHDAMYWYRQDPGQGLRLIYYSQIVNDFQKGDIAEGYSVSREKKESFPLTVTSAQKNPTAFYLCASSIGGYNEQFFGPGTRLTVL.

This clone was counted a few times. The chain has TRBV7-8 and TRBJ2-3, with TRBD2 matching 15 bases. V was pared by 2 bases and J by 6 bases, with 9 bases of the junction left unmatched. Germline V gene lookup returns CDR1 SGHVS and CDR2 FQNEAQ. The CDR3 contains 18 residues. CDR3: CASSLNSGTSGRTDTQYF. CDR3 nucleotide sequence: TGTGCCAGCAGCTTAAACTCCGGGACTAGCGGGAGGACCGATACGCAGTATTTT.

This chain joins TRBV28 and TRBJ2-7, with a tentative D call TRBD1 (6 bases). V was shortened by 5 bases and J by 7 bases, with 15 bases between the two germline ends. This CDR3 region has 13 residues. Germline lookup yields CDR1 MDHEN and CDR2 SYDVKM. As DNA, the CDR3 is TGTGCCAGCAGTCCTGCAGGGGTGCGGGAGCAGTACTTC. It is translated as CASSPAGVREQYF.

CDR3 DNA: TGTGCCAGCAGCTTAGGCCTATACGAGCAGTACTTC. Encoded protein: CASSLGLYEQYF. The chain employs TRBV5-5 and TRBJ2-7; D call uncertain. The CDR3 consists of 12 residues. The germline V and J ends were trimmed by 2 bases and 4 bases, with 7 bases remaining between them. Germline values: CDR1 SGHKS, CDR2 YYEKEE (reference sequence). The entire variable domain, with the rest obtained from reference TRBV5-5 and TRBJ2-7, is as follows: DAGVTQSPTHLIKTRGQQVTLRCSPISGHKSVSWYQQVLGQGPQFIFQYYEKEERGRGNFPDRFSARQFPNYSSELNVNALLLGDSALYLCASSLGLYEQYFGPGTRLTVT.

The V call is TRBV14, the J call TRBJ2-7; the match to TRBD2 covers 14 bases. The CDR3 covers 18 residues. J lost 3 bases, V lost 3 bases, and 10 bases had no gene match. Germline V gene sequence: CDR1 SGHDN, CDR2 FVKESK. DNA for the CDR3: TGTGCCAGCAGCCACTTAGGACTAGCGGGAGGTCGAATCTACGAGCAGTACTTC. Translation gives CASSHLGLAGGRIYEQYF. The whole variable domain, filled in from reference TRBV14 and TRBJ2-7, reads EAGVTQFPSHSVIEKGQTVTLRCDPISGHDNLYWYRRVMGKEIKFLLHFVKESKQDESGMPNNRFLAERTGGTYSTLKVQPAELEDSGVYFCASSHLGLAGGRIYEQYFGPGTRLTVT.

V gene TRBV9 combines with J gene TRBJ2-5; D ambiguous. This CDR3 is 16 amino acids long. V dropped 3 bases and J dropped 3 bases, with 18 bases sitting between them. CDR1 is SGDLS and CDR2 is YYNGEE in the germline V gene. CDR3 protein: CASSAGMWTGEETQYF. The CDR3 coding sequence is TGTGCCAGCAGCGCTGGGATGTGGACCGGAGAAGAGACCCAGTACTTC.

This clone was recorded only once. The J gene is TRBJ1-4, the V gene TRBV2, with a possible D match to TRBD1 (5 bases). Between the trimmed V and J ends, which lost 8 bases and 14 bases, there was a span of 18 bases. There are 12 residues in the CDR3. The germline V gene has CDR1 SNHLY and CDR2 FYNNEI. CDR3 sequence (DNA): TGTGCCAGCTCAGGGCGTTCTGGAGGGCTGTTTTTT. As protein: CASSGRSGGLFF.

V and J are TRBV11-2 and TRBJ1-1, with 7 bases that match TRBD1. Germline CDR1 is SGHAT and CDR2 is FQNNGV. V lost 5 bases, J lost 10 bases, and 7 bases stayed unmatched. The CDR3 length is 12 residues. CDR3 DNA: TGTGCCAGCAGCGTAAGACAGGGTCGAGCTTTCTTT. This translates into CASSVRQGRAFF.

The CDR3: CASSRSGWIYEQYF. The DNA of the CDR3 is TGTGCCAGCAGCCGGTCAGGCTGGATCTACGAGCAGTACTTC. This rearrangement joins TRBV6-5 to TRBJ2-7; D remains ambiguous. The germline V gene has CDR1 MNHEY and CDR2 SVGAGI. CDR3 length: 14 amino acids. V lost 6 bases and J 3 bases, leaving 15 bases between the germline ends.

This chain connects TRBV27 to TRBJ2-7, with D unclear. The CDR3 covers 14 residues. Trimming cost V 8 bases and J 2 bases, with 16 bases left between them. Germline lookup yields CDR1 MNHEY and CDR2 SMNVEV (reference sequence). The DNA of the CDR3 is TGTGCCAGCGTACCCTTGGGCAGCACCTACGAGCAGTACTTC. Its protein product is CASVPLGSTYEQYF.

The rearrangement joins TRBV5-4 to TRBJ2-2; tentatively, D is TRBD1 (5 bases). The V end was cut by 4 bases, the J end by 0 bases, with 13 bases between. Per germline, CDR1 SGHNT and CDR2 YYREEE (reference sequence). The length of the CDR3 is 16 residues. Here the CDR3 reads CASSHPLGANTGELFF. In DNA, the CDR3 is TGTGCCAGCAGCCATCCCCTAGGGGCGAACACCGGGGAGCTGTTTTTT. Drawing the rest from reference TRBV5-4 and TRBJ2-2, the complete variable domain is ETGVTQSPTHLIKTRGQQVTLRCSSQSGHNTVSWYQQALGQGPQFIFQYYREEENGRGNFPPRFSGLQFPNYSSELNVNALELDDSALYLCASSHPLGANTGELFFGEGSRLTVL.

The CDR3 DNA reads as TGTGCCAGTAGTATCGGGACAGGGGGCCTAGGGGCCAACGTCCTGACTTTC. Protein product: CASSIGTGGLGANVLTF. The V and J genes are TRBV19 and TRBJ2-6; 12 positions match TRBD1. This CDR3 has 17 amino acids. Per germline, CDR1 LNHDA and CDR2 SQIVND (reference sequence). After removal of 3 bases from V and 4 bases from J, the junction contained 4 bases not matched to a gene.

V and J are TRBV29-1 and TRBJ2-1; D is uncertain. The CDR3 is 8 amino acids. CDR1 and CDR2 from the germline V gene are SQVTM and ANQGSEA. Trimming stripped 5 bases from V and 9 bases from J, with 2 bases between. CDR3 sequence reads: CSVSEQFF. The CDR3, as DNA: TGCAGCGTTTCTGAGCAGTTCTTC.

The J gene is TRBJ2-1, the V gene TRBV5-1, with D possibly TRBD1 on 5 matching bases. Per germline, CDR1 SGHRS and CDR2 YFSETQ. The CDR3 consists of 15 residues. Trimming removed 0 bases at V and 3 bases at J, with 10 bases between. The CDR3, as DNA: TGCGCCAGCAGCTTGGAGGGGAAGGACTACAATGAGCAGTTCTTC. Translated, it gives CASSLEGKDYNEQFF.

This chain joins TRBV5-1 and TRBJ2-3, with a tentative D call TRBD2 (5 bases). The CDR3 contains 15 residues. Trimming took off 1 base at V and 0 bases at J, with 9 bases between the two ends. Germline V gives CDR1 SGHRS, CDR2 YFSETQ. CDR3 sequence (DNA): TGCGCCAGCAGCTTGTCAGCGGTTAGCACAGATACGCAGTATTTT. Encoded protein: CASSLSAVSTDTQYF.

The chain employs TRBV2 and TRBJ1-1; the match to TRBD1 covers 9 bases. From germline, CDR1 is SNHLY and CDR2 FYNNEI. With V trimmed by 10 bases and J by 0 bases, 9 bases remained unmatched. CDR3 length: 15 residues. CDR3 sequence: CANSRDRAMNTEAFF. CDR3 DNA sequence: TGTGCCAACTCAAGGGACAGGGCTATGAACACTGAAGCTTTCTTT.

The chain employs TRBV18 and TRBJ2-5; D might be TRBD1 (5 bases). Trimming cost V 6 bases and J 8 bases, with 19 bases left between them. The CDR3 is made up of 14 amino acids. The germline V gene has CDR1 KGHSH and CDR2 LQKENI. CDR3 amino acids: CASSLSDTHGTQYF. In DNA, the CDR3 is TGTGCCAGCTCCCTGTCGGACACCCATGGAACCCAGTACTTC. Full variable domain (outside the CDR3, taken from reference TRBV18 and TRBJ2-5): NAGVMQNPRHLVRRRGQEARLRCSPMKGHSHVYWYRQLPEEGLKFMVYLQKENIIDESGMPKERFSAEFPKEGPSILRIQQVVRGDSAAYFCASSLSDTHGTQYFGPGTRLLVL.

This chain connects TRBV18 to TRBJ2-7; 12 bases fit TRBD2. The V and J ends lost 5 bases and 7 bases, in that order; junction bases with no gene match: 6. The CDR3 has 14 amino acids. Germline-derived CDR1 and CDR2 are KGHSH and LQKENI. The CDR3 DNA reads as TGTGCCAGCTCAACCGGGACTAGCGGGCGGGAGCAGTACTTC. Translated: CASSTGTSGREQYF.

The V gene is TRBV7-9, the J gene TRBJ2-1; D is possibly TRBD1 or TRBD2 (6 bases each). The CDR3 is 16 amino acids. V shed 1 base and J shed 5 bases, with 15 bases lying between them. CDR1 is SEHNR and CDR2 is FQNEAQ in the germline V gene (reference sequence). CDR3 residues: CASSLGGGSSDNEQFF. As DNA, the CDR3 is TGTGCCAGCAGCTTAGGAGGGGGATCTAGCGACAATGAGCAGTTCTTC. Filled out from reference TRBV7-9 and TRBJ2-1, the complete variable domain reads DTGVSQNPRHKITKRGQNVTFRCDPISEHNRLYWYRQTLGQGPEFLTYFQNEAQLEKSRLLSDRFSAERPKGSFSTLEIQRTEQGDSAMYLCASSLGGGSSDNEQFFGPGTRLTVL.

This clone was observed a single time. The chain recombines TRBV4-2 with TRBJ2-5; possibly TRBD2 for D (6 bases). The V and J ends lost 0 bases and 5 bases respectively, with 19 bases between them. The CDR3 covers 17 residues. Germline lookup yields CDR1 LGHNA and CDR2 YNFKEQ. The CDR3 spells CASSQERVGLKAETQYF. The CDR3 DNA reads TGTGCCAGCAGCCAAGAGAGAGTAGGACTAAAGGCGGAGACCCAGTACTTC.

The CDR3 nucleotides read TGCGCCAGCAGCTTGGACAGGTCAAACTATGGCTACACCTTC. Protein sequence: CASSLDRSNYGYTF. V and J are TRBV5-1 and TRBJ1-2; D may be TRBD1 (5 bases). This CDR3 is built from 14 residues. The V gene lost 0 bases and the J gene lost 2 bases, with 8 bases spanning the gap. Per germline, CDR1 SGHRS and CDR2 YFSETQ.

The chain recombines TRBV18 with TRBJ2-2, with 13 bases lining up with TRBD2. The CDR3 is 18 residues long. Germline trimming cut 0 bases from V and 9 bases from J; bases unmatched to any gene: 10. Germline CDR1 and CDR2: KGHSH and LQKENI. The CDR3 loop is CASSPPPTSGRGRRELFF. CDR3 nucleotide sequence: TGTGCCAGCTCACCACCCCCAACTAGCGGGAGGGGTCGCCGGGAGCTGTTTTTT.

The chain combines TRBV9 with TRBJ2-2; 7 nucleotides line up with TRBD1. The V and J ends lost 0 bases and 3 bases, in that order; junction bases with no gene match: 8. The germline CDR1 and CDR2 sequences are SGDLS and YYNGEE. CDR3 length: 17 amino acids. As DNA, the CDR3 is TGTGCCAGCAGCGTAGAGGGGGCTAGCAGAGACACCGGGGAGCTGTTTTTT. This codes for CASSVEGASRDTGELFF.

This chain uses TRBV7-2 with TRBJ2-1; 8 nucleotides agree with TRBD2. Germline CDR1 is SGHTA and CDR2 is FQGNSA. This CDR3 comprises 14 residues. V was clipped by 3 bases and J by 7 bases; unmatched bases: 5. The DNA of the CDR3 is TGTGCCAGCAGCTTCAGCGGGAGTTGGAATGAGCAGTTCTTC. It encodes CASSFSGSWNEQFF.

The CDR3, as DNA: TGCGCCAGCAGTGAGTCGGGGGGGACTGAAGCTTTCTTT. Protein sequence: CASSESGGTEAFF. The genes are TRBV10-1 and TRBJ1-1; maybe TRBD1 (5 bases). Trimming removed 0 bases at V and 5 bases at J, with 7 bases between. This CDR3 has 13 residues. Germline V CDR1 and CDR2: WNHNN, SYGVQD (reference sequence).

J is TRBJ2-1 and V is TRBV7-6, with D unclear. V was pared by 5 bases and J by 9 bases, with 14 bases between. Germline V gene sequence: CDR1 SGHVS, CDR2 FNYEAQ. The CDR3 has 13 amino acids. The CDR3 here is CASSLLEGAEQFF. CDR3 in DNA: TGTGCCAGCAGCCTACTGGAAGGTGCTGAGCAGTTCTTC.

With regard to this clone: A junction end diverges from the germline sequence, so it may reflect a read error. The J gene is TRBJ2-5, the V gene TRBV7-8; D gene unclear. The CDR3 has 17 residues. The germline gives CDR1 SGHVS, CDR2 FQNEAQ. The CDR3: CASSLILGPANQETQYF. DNA for the CDR3: TGTGCCAGCAGCTTGATCTTAGGGCCGGCCAACCAGGAGACCCAGTACTTC.